Each of the 10 T cell receptor beta chains below was sequenced from the same sample in a study of tumor-infiltrating lymphocytes in primary liver carcinoma listed by TCRdb under 2017. Sequencer: Illumina HiSeq 2500. Starting from 500 to 650 ng total RNA, TCRbeta-specific cDNA was produced by reverse transcription with a constant-region primer and ProtoScript II reverse transcriptase. Three nested multiplex PCR rounds, following a slightly modified ARM-PCR procedure, were used to build the TCRbeta libraries. Each of the first two PCR rounds ran for approximately 10 cycles and used multiplex TRBV1-TRBV30 forward primers together with a Cbeta reverse primer. TCRdb reprocessing: public reads trimmed at Q25 with fastp, clones called with MiXCR, in-frame beta chains kept. Rows merge per CDR3 protein into single entries with the most common DNA and genes. This sample comprises about 180,000 distinct CDR3 sequences, 50% to 75% of them detected only once. The ten top clones hold 72% of the sample.

TRIzol reagent was used to extract blood RNA from unsorted whole blood, while the DNeasy Blood & Tissue kit provided the germline DNA. The sample comprised peripheral blood. These TCRs come from a man in his forties with primary liver carcinoma and hepatitis B virus infection.

The chain employs TRBV4-1 and TRBJ2-7, with TRBD1 matching 7 bases. The CDR3 totals 14 residues. Germline lookup yields CDR1 MGHRA and CDR2 YSYEKL. The trim removed 4 bases at V and 0 bases at J, leaving 3 bases unmatched. DNA of the CDR3: TGCGCCAGCAGCCTTAACAGGGGCTCCTACGAGCAGTACTTC. The encoded protein is CASSLNRGSYEQYF.

This clonotype was counted only a few times. The rearrangement links TRBV7-8 to TRBJ2-7; 11 nucleotides match TRBD2. CDR1 and CDR2 (germline): SGHVS, FQNEAQ. V shed 2 bases and J 2 bases; nucleotides not matched to a gene: 8. The CDR3 extends over 17 amino acids. The CDR3 coding sequence is TGTGCCAGCAGCTTAAGACTAGCGGGATTGGTCGCCTACGAGCAGTACTTC. Translation: CASSLRLAGLVAYEQYF.

This clonotype was found many times. This sequence joins TRBV12-3 or TRBV12-4 and TRBJ2-1; 9 nucleotides align to TRBD2. With V trimmed by 7 bases and J by 5 bases, 9 bases remained unmatched. The CDR3 is 15 amino acids. The CDR3 reads CASTPGAGGHNEQFF. CDR3 sequence (DNA): TGTGCCAGCACCCCAGGAGCGGGAGGTCACAATGAGCAGTTCTTC.

Details on this clonotype: As the CDR3 is not closed by the conserved phenylalanine or tryptophan, this likely results from a read error. The rearrangement links TRBV11-1 to TRBJ2-1; tentatively, D is TRBD1 (6 bases). The CDR3 has 13 residues. Per the germline V gene, CDR1 is SGHAT and CDR2 is FQDESV (reference sequence). The CDR3 reads CASSLRDNNVQFL. DNA for the CDR3: TGTGCCAGCAGCCTCCGGGACAACAATGTGCAGTTCTTG.

This clonotype has only one observation. This rearrangement joins TRBV28 to TRBJ2-3, with D possibly being TRBD2 (8 bases). The CDR3 is made up of 15 amino acids. V lost 4 bases to trimming and J lost 7 bases, with 18 bases between them. Germline V gene data show CDR1 as MDHEN and CDR2 as SYDVKM. In DNA form, the CDR3 reads TGTGCCAGCAGTTCCACGGGAGGGGGCGAGTATACGCAGTATTTT. The encoded protein is CASSSTGGGEYTQYF.

Worth noting for this clonotype: An end of the junction differs from the germline gene, which may be a read error. The chain links TRBV6-1 to TRBJ1-5, with 7 bases that match TRBD1. Per the germline V gene, CDR1 is MNHNS and CDR2 is SASEGT. The CDR3 runs to 13 residues. The chain's CDR3 is CASGGQRDQPQRF. The DNA of the CDR3 is TGTGCCAGCGGGGGACAGAGAGATCAGCCCCAGCGTTTT.

Points on this clonotype: A much larger clone lies a single base off, so this may be a read error. The V gene is TRBV29-1, the J gene TRBJ2-7, with D tentatively TRBD1 (5 bases). CDR1 and CDR2 (germline): SQVTM, ANQGSEA. Trimming pared 8 bases from V and 3 bases from J, leaving 17 bases between. The CDR3 consists of 13 residues. Here the CDR3 reads CSFVVQGDYEQYF. CDR3 in DNA: TGCAGCTTTGTCGTGCAGGGTGACTACGAGCAGTACTTC.

As for this clonotype: A read error is possible here, since a much larger clone lies one base away. The genes are TRBV11-2 and TRBJ1-1; 8 bases fit TRBD1. CDR3 length: 15 amino acids. The J segment lost 0 bases and the V segment lost 3 bases, leaving 3 bases of the junction unmatched. Germline CDR1 and CDR2: SGHAT and FQNNGV. The CDR3: CASSLTGAMNTEAFF. The DNA for the CDR3 is TGTGCCAGCAGCTTGACAGGGGCCATGAACACTGAAGCTTTCTTT.

The table lists this clonotype with a few counts. The J gene is TRBJ1-5, the V gene TRBV10-3; a possible D gene is TRBD1 (5 bases). Germline CDR1 is ENHRY and CDR2 is SYGVKD. The CDR3 spans 12 residues. V dropped 8 bases and J dropped 2 bases, with 7 bases sitting between them. The CDR3, as DNA: TGTGCCATCGGGGCAGGCAATCAGCCCCAGCATTTT. Translating gives CAIGAGNQPQHF.

The chain has TRBV30 and TRBJ1-1; 7 nucleotides line up with TRBD1. CDR3 length equals 14 residues. Per the germline V gene, CDR1 is GTSNPN and CDR2 is SVGIG (reference sequence). V shed 5 bases, J shed 5 bases, and the junction held 11 bases outside the gene matches. CDR3 residues: CAWDVQGGLTEAFF. The CDR3 DNA sequence: TGTGCCTGGGACGTCCAGGGGGGGCTAACTGAAGCTTTCTTT. The variable domain in full, completed from reference TRBV30 and TRBJ1-1, reads SQTIHQWPATLVQPVGSPLSLECTVEGTSNPNLYWYRQAAGRGLQLLFYSVGIGQISSEVPQNLSASRPQDRQFILSSKKLLLSDSGFYLCAWDVQGGLTEAFFGQGTRLTVV.